The present T cell receptor (beta chain) was sequenced within a study of blood T cell repertoires in COVID-19. Study context: Specimens from acute and convalescent COVID-19 originated in the United States, Italy and Spain. In each case, the material was cDNA or gDNA derived from T cells, B-cell-depleted T cells, or PBMCs.

Per the original data handling: Estimates of nucleated cell counts were drawn from the amplification of reference gene primers. Sequenced by immunoSEQ multiplex PCR; TCRdb stores in-frame clones only, minus some. V, J and clone size derive from that table, while D and trimming were established from the DNA sequence. The sample records about 49,000 clones, roughly 86% being singletons. CDR1 and CDR2 from the germline V gene are MGHRA and YSYEKL. After removal of 3 bases from V and 5 bases from J, the junction contained 10 bases not matched to a gene. The CDR3 consists of 16 residues. The origin of this receptor is a man in his forties with active COVID-19. Sequenced sample: peripheral blood. The V gene is TRBV4-1, the J gene TRBJ2-1; 7 nucleotides agree with TRBD2. The CDR3 sequence: CASSHWLADPNNEQFF. CDR3 sequence (DNA): TGCGCCAGCAGCCATTGGCTAGCGGACCCAAACAATGAGCAGTTCTTC.